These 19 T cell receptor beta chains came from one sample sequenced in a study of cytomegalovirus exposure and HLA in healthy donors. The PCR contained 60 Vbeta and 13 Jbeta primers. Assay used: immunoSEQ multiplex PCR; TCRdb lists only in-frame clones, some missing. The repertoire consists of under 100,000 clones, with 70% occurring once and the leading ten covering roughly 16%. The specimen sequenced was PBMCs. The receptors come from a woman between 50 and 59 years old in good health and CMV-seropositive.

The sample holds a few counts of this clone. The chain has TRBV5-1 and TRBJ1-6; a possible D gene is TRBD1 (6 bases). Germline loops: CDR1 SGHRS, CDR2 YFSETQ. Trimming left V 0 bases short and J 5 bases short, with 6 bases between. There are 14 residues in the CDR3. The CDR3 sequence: CASSLGQDNSPLHF. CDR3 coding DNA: TGCGCCAGCAGCTTGGGACAGGATAATTCACCCCTCCACTTT.

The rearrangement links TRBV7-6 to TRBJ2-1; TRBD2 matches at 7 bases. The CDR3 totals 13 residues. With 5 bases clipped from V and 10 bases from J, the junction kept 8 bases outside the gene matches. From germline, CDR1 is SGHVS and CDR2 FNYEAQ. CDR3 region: CASSTGPGREQFF. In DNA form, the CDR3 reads TGTGCCAGCAGCACCGGACCCGGGAGGGAGCAGTTCTTC.

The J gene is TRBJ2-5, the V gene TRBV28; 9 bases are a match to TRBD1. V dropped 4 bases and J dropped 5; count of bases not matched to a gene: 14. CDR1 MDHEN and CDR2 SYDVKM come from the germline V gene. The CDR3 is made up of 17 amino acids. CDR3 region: CASSSRDRDFWFETQYF. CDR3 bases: TGTGCCAGCAGTTCCAGGGACAGGGATTTCTGGTTCGAGACCCAGTACTTC.

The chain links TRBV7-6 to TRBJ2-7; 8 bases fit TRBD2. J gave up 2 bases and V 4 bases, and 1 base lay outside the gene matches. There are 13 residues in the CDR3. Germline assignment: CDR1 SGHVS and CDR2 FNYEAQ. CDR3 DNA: TGTGCCAGCAGCTATAGCGGGACCTACGAGCAGTACTTC. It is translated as CASSYSGTYEQYF. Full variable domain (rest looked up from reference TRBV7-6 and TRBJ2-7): GAGVSQSPRYKVTKRGQDVALRCDPISGHVSLYWYRQALGQGPEFLTYFNYEAQQDKSGLPNDRFSAERPEGSISTLTIQRTEQRDSAMYRCASSYSGTYEQYFGPGTRLTVT.

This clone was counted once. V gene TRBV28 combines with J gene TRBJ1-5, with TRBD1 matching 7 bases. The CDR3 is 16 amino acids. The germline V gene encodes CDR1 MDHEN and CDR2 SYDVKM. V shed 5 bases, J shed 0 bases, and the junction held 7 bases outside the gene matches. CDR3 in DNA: TGTGCCAGCAGTCCGCCGGGACAGTATAGCAATCAGCCCCAGCATTTT. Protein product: CASSPPGQYSNQPQHF.

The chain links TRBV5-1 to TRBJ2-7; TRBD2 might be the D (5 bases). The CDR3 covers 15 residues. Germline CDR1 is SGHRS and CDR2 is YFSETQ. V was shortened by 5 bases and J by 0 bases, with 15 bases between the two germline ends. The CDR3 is CASRSDGLISYEQYF. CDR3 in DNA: TGCGCCAGCAGGTCGGACGGACTGATCTCCTACGAGCAGTACTTC.

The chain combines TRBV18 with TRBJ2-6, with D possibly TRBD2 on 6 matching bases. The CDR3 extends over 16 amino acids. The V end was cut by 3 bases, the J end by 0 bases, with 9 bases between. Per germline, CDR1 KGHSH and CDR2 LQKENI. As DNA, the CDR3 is TGTGCCAGCTCACCGGGACTTAACTCTGGGGCCAACGTCCTGACTTTC. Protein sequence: CASSPGLNSGANVLTF.

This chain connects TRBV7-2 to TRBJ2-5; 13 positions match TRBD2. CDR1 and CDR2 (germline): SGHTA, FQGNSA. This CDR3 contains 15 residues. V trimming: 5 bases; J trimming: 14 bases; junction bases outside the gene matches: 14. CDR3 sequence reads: CASSRNPGTSGDIYF. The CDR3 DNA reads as TGTGCCAGCAGCCGGAATCCGGGGACTAGCGGGGACATCTACTTC.

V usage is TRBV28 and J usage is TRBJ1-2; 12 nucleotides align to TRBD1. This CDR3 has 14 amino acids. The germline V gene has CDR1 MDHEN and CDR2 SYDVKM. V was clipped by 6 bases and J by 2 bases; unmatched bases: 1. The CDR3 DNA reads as TGTGCCAGCAGCGGGACAGGGGGCAACTATGGCTACACCTTC. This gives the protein CASSGTGGNYGYTF.

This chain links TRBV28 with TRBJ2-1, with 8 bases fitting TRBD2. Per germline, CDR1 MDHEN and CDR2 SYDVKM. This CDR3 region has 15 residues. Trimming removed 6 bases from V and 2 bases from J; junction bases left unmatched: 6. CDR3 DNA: TGTGCCAGCAGATTTAGCGGGGTTGCCTACAATGAGCAGTTCTTC. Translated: CASRFSGVAYNEQFF.

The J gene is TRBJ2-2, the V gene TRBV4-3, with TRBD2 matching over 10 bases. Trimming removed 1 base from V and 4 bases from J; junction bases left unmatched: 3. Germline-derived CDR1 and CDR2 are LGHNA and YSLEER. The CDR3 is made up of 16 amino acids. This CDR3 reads CASSQASGSSTGELFF. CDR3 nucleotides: TGCGCCAGCAGCCAAGCTAGCGGGAGTAGCACCGGGGAGCTGTTTTTT.

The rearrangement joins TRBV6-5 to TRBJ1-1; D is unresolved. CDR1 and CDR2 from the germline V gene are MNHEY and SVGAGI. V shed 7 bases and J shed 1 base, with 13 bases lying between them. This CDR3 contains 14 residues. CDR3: CASMEWIRNTEAFF. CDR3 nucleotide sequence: TGTGCCAGCATGGAGTGGATTAGGAACACTGAAGCTTTCTTT.

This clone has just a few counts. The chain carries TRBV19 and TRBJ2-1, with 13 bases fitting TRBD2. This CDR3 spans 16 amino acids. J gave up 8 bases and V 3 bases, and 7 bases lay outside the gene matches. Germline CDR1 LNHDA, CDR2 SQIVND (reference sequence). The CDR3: CASSITGTSGTHEQFF. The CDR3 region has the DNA TGTGCCAGTAGTATTACGGGGACTAGCGGGACCCATGAGCAGTTCTTC. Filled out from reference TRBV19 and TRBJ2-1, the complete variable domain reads DGGITQSPKYLFRKEGQNVTLSCEQNLNHDAMYWYRQDPGQGLRLIYYSQIVNDFQKGDIAEGYSVSREKKESFPLTVTSAQKNPTAFYLCASSITGTSGTHEQFFGPGTRLTVL.

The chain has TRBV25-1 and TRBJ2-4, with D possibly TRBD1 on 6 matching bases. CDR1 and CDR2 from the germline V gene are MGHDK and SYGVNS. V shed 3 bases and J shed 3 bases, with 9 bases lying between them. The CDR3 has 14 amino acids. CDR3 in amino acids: CASSDEGVKNIQYF. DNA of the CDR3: TGTGCCAGCAGTGACGAGGGGGTCAAAAACATTCAGTACTTC.

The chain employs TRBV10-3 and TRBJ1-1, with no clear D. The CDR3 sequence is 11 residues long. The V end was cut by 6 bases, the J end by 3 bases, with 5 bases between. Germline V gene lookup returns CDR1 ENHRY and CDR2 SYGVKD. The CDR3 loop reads CAIRQDTEAFF. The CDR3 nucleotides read TGTGCCATCAGGCAGGACACTGAAGCTTTCTTT.

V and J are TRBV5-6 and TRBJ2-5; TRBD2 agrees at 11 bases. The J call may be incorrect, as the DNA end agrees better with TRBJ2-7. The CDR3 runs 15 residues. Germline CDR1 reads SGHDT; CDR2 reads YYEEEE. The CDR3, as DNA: TGTGCCAGCAGCTTGGTACTAGCGGGAGCCTACGAGCAGTACTTC. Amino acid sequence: CASSLVLAGAYEQYF.

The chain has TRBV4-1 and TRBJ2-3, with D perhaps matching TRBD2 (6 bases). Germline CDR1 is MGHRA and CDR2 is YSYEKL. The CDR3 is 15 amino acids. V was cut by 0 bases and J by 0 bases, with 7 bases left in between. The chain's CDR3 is CASSQDGTSTDTQYF. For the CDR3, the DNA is TGCGCCAGCAGCCAAGACGGGACTAGCACAGATACGCAGTATTTT.

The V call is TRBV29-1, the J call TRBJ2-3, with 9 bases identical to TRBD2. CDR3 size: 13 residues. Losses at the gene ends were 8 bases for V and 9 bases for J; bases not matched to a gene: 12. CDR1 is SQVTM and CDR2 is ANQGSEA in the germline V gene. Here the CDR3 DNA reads TGCAGCCCCGAATGGGCGGGAGGGCGGACGCAGTATTTT. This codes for CSPEWAGGRTQYF.

The CDR3 loop reads CASSLLTSGRSHEQYF. The CDR3 coding sequence is TGTGCCAGCAGTTTGTTGACTAGCGGGAGGTCCCACGAGCAGTACTTC. This rearrangement joins TRBV28 to TRBJ2-7, with 13 bases identical to TRBD2. Germline V gene lookup returns CDR1 MDHEN and CDR2 SYDVKM. The CDR3 runs 16 residues. J was trimmed by 5 bases and V by 3 bases; bases with no gene match: 7.